This T cell receptor (beta chain) was sequenced in a study of T cell responses to AZD1222 COVID-19 vaccine. Regarding the study as a whole: The CD4 TCRs associated with vaccination extended across spike and predominated at 160-218 and 743-854.

CDR1 is SGHTA and CDR2 is FQGNSA in the germline V gene. V lost 3 bases and J lost 5; bases outside the gene matches: 10. This CDR3 contains 16 residues. About this clone itself: The antigen is not known.

Sequenced by immunoSEQ multiplex PCR; TCRdb stores in-frame clones only, minus some. The sample consists of some 99,000 clones, 87% of them appearing once. The source of this sequence is an adult who received the AZD1222 COVID-19 vaccine. The material sequenced was peripheral blood, taken 28 days after the second AZD1222 dose. This sequence joins TRBV7-2 and TRBJ2-5, with 9 bases lining up with TRBD2. The CDR3 loop is CASSFYSGGLGETQYF. CDR3 nucleotides: TGTGCCAGCAGCTTCTATAGCGGGGGCCTTGGGGAGACCCAGTACTTC.